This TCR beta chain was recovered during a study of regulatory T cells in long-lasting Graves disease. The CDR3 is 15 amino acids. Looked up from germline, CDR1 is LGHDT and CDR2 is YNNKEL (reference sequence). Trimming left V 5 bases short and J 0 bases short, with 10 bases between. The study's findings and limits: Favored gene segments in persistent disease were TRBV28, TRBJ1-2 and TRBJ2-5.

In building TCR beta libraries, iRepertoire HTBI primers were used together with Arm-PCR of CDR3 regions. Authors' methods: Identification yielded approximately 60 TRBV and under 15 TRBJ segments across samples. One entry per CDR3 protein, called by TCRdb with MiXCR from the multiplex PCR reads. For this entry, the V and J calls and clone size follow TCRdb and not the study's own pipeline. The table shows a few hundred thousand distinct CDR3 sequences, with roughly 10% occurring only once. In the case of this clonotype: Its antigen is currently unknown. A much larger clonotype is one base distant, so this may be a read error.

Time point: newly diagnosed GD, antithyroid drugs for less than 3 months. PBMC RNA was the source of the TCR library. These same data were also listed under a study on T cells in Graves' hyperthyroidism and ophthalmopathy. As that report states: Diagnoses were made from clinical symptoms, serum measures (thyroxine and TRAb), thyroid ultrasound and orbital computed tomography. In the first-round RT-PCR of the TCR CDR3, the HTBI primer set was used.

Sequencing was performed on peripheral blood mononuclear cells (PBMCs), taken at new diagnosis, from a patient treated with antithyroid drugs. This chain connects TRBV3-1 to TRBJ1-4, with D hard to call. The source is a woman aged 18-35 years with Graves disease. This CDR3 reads CASSARAATNEKLFF. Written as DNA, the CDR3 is TGTGCCAGCAGCGCCCGGGCCGCAACTAATGAAAAACTGTTTTTT.